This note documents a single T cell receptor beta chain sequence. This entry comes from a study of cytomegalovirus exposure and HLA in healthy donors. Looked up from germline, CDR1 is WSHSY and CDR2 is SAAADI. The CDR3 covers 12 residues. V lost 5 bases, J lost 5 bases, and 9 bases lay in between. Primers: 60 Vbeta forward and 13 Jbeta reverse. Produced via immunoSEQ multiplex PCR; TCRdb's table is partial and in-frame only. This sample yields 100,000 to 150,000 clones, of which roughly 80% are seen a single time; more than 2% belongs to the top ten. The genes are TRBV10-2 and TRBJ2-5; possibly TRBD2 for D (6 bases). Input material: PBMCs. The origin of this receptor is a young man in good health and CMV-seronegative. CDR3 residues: CASSRLAETQYF. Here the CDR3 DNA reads TGCGCCAGCAGTCGGCTAGCGGAGACCCAGTACTTC.